The 29 T cell receptor beta chains below were found in one sample sequenced in a study of blood T cell repertoires in COVID-19. Sequencing used immunoSEQ multiplex PCR; TCRdb keeps in-frame clones, though not all of them. The data show roughly 130,000 clones, approximately 80% seen once. Material: peripheral blood. The receptors stem from a woman aged 60-75 years with acute or convalescent COVID-19.

The V call is TRBV6-5, the J call TRBJ1-1; the D gene is possibly TRBD1 (5 bases). The CDR3 loop spans 13 amino acids. Trimming took 4 bases from V and 7 from J, leaving 13 bases between them. Germline CDR1 is MNHEY and CDR2 is SVGAGI. The CDR3 loop reads CASSSGGRSEAFF. The CDR3, as DNA: TGTGCCAGCAGTTCCGGGGGACGGAGTGAAGCTTTCTTT.

J is TRBJ1-5 and V is TRBV12-5; D not resolved. The V end was cut by 6 bases, the J end by 0 bases, with 9 bases between. There are 14 residues in the CDR3. Germline lookup yields CDR1 LGHNT and CDR2 FRNRAP. For the CDR3, the DNA is TGTGCTAGTGGCGCGGGGAATAGCAATCAGCCCCAGCATTTT. It translates to CASGAGNSNQPQHF.

The V and J genes are TRBV10-3 and TRBJ2-3; 13 bases fit TRBD2. J was trimmed by 4 bases and V by 7 bases; bases with no gene match: 2. The CDR3 sequence is 14 residues long. In germline, CDR1 is ENHRY, CDR2 SYGVKD. The CDR3 is CAIKGLAGPDTQYF. Here the CDR3 DNA reads TGTGCCATCAAGGGACTAGCGGGGCCAGATACGCAGTATTTT.

The chain uses TRBV5-7 and TRBJ2-6; D gene ambiguous. TRBV5-7 is recorded as an ORF, its role being uncertain. V was cut by 0 bases and J by 1 base, with 8 bases left in between. CDR3 length: 16 residues. In DNA form, the CDR3 reads TGTGCCAGCAGCTTGGCCCAGGTATCTGGGGCCAACGTCCTGACTTTC. It yields the protein CASSLAQVSGANVLTF.

This rearrangement joins TRBV18 to TRBJ2-1, with D perhaps TRBD2 (5 bases). V was shortened by 3 bases and J by 10 bases, with 13 bases between the two germline ends. The CDR3 extends over 13 amino acids. CDR1 and CDR2 (germline): KGHSH, LQKENI. The CDR3 reads CASSPAPWREQFF. The CDR3 coding sequence is TGTGCCAGCTCACCGGCACCCTGGAGGGAGCAGTTCTTC. The whole variable domain, remainder taken from reference TRBV18 and TRBJ2-1, is NAGVMQNPRHLVRRRGQEARLRCSPMKGHSHVYWYRQLPEEGLKFMVYLQKENIIDESGMPKERFSAEFPKEGPSILRIQQVVRGDSAAYFCASSPAPWREQFFGPGTRLTVL.

The chain couples TRBV5-1 to TRBJ2-5; tentative D call: TRBD2 (7 bases). Trimming removed 6 bases from V and 5 bases from J, with 11 bases in between. CDR1 SGHRS and CDR2 YFSETQ come from the germline V gene. There are 12 residues in the CDR3. The CDR3 sequence is CASNREGETQYF. CDR3 coding DNA: TGCGCCAGCAACAGGGAGGGGGAGACCCAGTACTTC.

This chain connects TRBV14 to TRBJ1-2, with 7 bases aligning to TRBD1. From germline, CDR1 is SGHDN and CDR2 FVKESK. The CDR3 sequence is 14 residues long. J was trimmed by 8 bases and V by 2 bases; bases with no gene match: 8. CDR3 protein: CASSQYQGVRGYTF. The CDR3 bases are TGTGCCAGCAGCCAATATCAGGGGGTGCGAGGCTACACCTTC.

CDR3 nucleotides: TGTGCCAGCAAGTTACAGGGGCCCACTGAAGCTTTCTTT. Amino acids: CASKLQGPTEAFF. The rearrangement links TRBV27 to TRBJ1-1, with 7 positions matching TRBD1. CDR1 and CDR2 (germline): MNHEY, SMNVEV (reference sequence). With V trimmed by 7 bases and J by 4 bases, 6 bases remained unmatched. The CDR3 is made up of 13 amino acids.

The chain uses TRBV7-9 and TRBJ1-2; the match to TRBD1 covers 7 bases. V shed 5 bases and J 7 bases; nucleotides not matched to a gene: 7. Germline V CDR1 and CDR2: SEHNR, FQNEAQ (reference sequence). The CDR3 covers 13 residues. CDR3 bases: TGTGCCAGCAGCCCAACAGGGGAACGTGGCTACACCTTC. This encodes CASSPTGERGYTF.

V usage is TRBV10-3 and J usage is TRBJ2-5; 7 bases align to TRBD1. Germline V lookup: CDR1 ENHRY, CDR2 SYGVKD. The CDR3 has 14 amino acids. The trim removed 8 bases at V and 2 bases at J, leaving 8 bases unmatched. CDR3 DNA sequence: TGTGCCATCGAGGGGGCTAATGGGCAAGAGACCCAGTACTTC. This sequence encodes CAIEGANGQETQYF.

V gene TRBV9 combines with J gene TRBJ1-6; D is ambiguous. V was clipped by 0 bases and J by 14 bases, with 12 bases between them. The CDR3 is made up of 13 amino acids. CDR1 is SGDLS, CDR2 YYNGEE, per germline. The CDR3 here is CASSVAEAKTLHF. Here the CDR3 DNA reads TGTGCCAGCAGCGTAGCCGAGGCCAAGACCCTCCACTTT.

The chain combines TRBV6-5 with TRBJ1-2, with TRBD1 identical over 7 bases. Germline-derived CDR1 and CDR2 are MNHEY and SVGAGI. V was pared by 7 bases and J by 4 bases, with 6 bases of the junction left unmatched. The CDR3 covers 13 residues. For the CDR3, the DNA is TGTGCCAGCATCCCAGGGGGTGGCTATGGCTACACCTTC. Amino acids: CASIPGGGYGYTF.

The chain carries TRBV10-3 and TRBJ1-1, with TRBD1 as a possible D gene (5 bases). The CDR3 spans 15 residues. V lost 4 bases, J lost 3 bases, and 15 bases lay in between. Germline V lookup: CDR1 ENHRY, CDR2 SYGVKD. DNA for the CDR3: TGTGCCATCAGTGGGGGCAGGGCGACGGACACTGAAGCTTTCTTT. Amino acids: CAISGGRATDTEAFF.

This chain uses TRBV24-1 with TRBJ1-4; D is possibly TRBD1 (5 bases). The CDR3 totals 16 residues. Germline CDR1 KGHDR, CDR2 SFDVKD. V was trimmed by 2 bases and J by 0 bases, leaving 9 bases between them. The CDR3, as DNA: TGTGCCACCAGTGATTCCGGAGGGGCAACTAATGAAAAACTGTTTTTT. It translates to CATSDSGGATNEKLFF.

This clone has only one observation. The gene calls are TRBV7-2 and TRBJ2-2, with 7 nucleotides matching TRBD2. The V gene end was trimmed by 3 bases and the J gene end by 6 bases; junction bases not matched to a gene: 1. This CDR3 is 13 amino acids long. Germline V gene data show CDR1 as SGHTA and CDR2 as FQGNSA. This CDR3 is CASSFAGAGELFF. The CDR3 DNA is TGTGCCAGCAGCTTCGCGGGGGCCGGGGAGCTGTTTTTT.

This clone appeared once. The V and J genes are TRBV30 and TRBJ2-3; 9 positions match TRBD2. The CDR3 totals 14 residues. With V trimmed by 0 bases and J by 6 bases, 4 bases remained unmatched. Germline V lookup: CDR1 GTSNPN, CDR2 SVGIG (reference sequence). CDR3 nucleotide sequence: TGTGCCTGGAGTGTTGGGCTAGCGGGGGATACGCAGTATTTT. Its translation is CAWSVGLAGDTQYF.

The chain has TRBV27 and TRBJ2-7; 10 nucleotides match TRBD1. CDR3 size: 18 residues. V lost 5 bases, J lost 2 bases, and 15 bases stayed unmatched. Germline V gene sequence: CDR1 MNHEY, CDR2 SMNVEV (reference sequence). The CDR3: CASSHASPGQGSTYEQYF. The CDR3 region has the DNA TGTGCCAGCAGTCATGCTTCACCGGGACAGGGGTCTACCTACGAGCAGTACTTC.

The rearrangement joins TRBV4-1 to TRBJ2-3, with 10 bases that match TRBD2. V shed 4 bases, J shed 2 bases, and the junction held 6 bases outside the gene matches. The CDR3 contains 16 residues. Germline V gene data show CDR1 as MGHRA and CDR2 as YSYEKL. The CDR3 is CASSLSGGLPTDTQYF. In DNA form, the CDR3 reads TGCGCCAGCAGCCTTAGCGGGGGGCTACCCACAGATACGCAGTATTTT.

This rearrangement joins TRBV27 to TRBJ1-2, with TRBD1 matching over 8 bases. Germline loops: CDR1 MNHEY, CDR2 SMNVEV (reference sequence). With 5 bases clipped from V and 6 bases from J, the junction kept 8 bases outside the gene matches. This CDR3 spans 14 amino acids. CDR3 region: CASSLQGAGHGYTF. The CDR3 nucleotides are TGTGCCAGCAGTCTGCAGGGGGCCGGGCATGGCTACACCTTC.

This rearrangement joins TRBV19 to TRBJ2-4; the match to TRBD2 covers 8 bases. The CDR3 sequence is 15 residues long. V dropped 8 bases and J dropped 6; count of bases not matched to a gene: 12. Germline V CDR1 and CDR2: LNHDA, SQIVND (reference sequence). The CDR3 sequence is CASRYPGGAGNIQYF. The CDR3, as DNA: TGTGCCAGTCGCTACCCCGGGGGGGCCGGAAACATTCAGTACTTC.

The chain links TRBV7-2 to TRBJ2-2; D possibly corresponds to TRBD2 (5 bases). This CDR3 spans 15 amino acids. CDR1 is SGHTA, CDR2 FQGNSA, per germline. Trimming cost V 5 bases and J 1 base, with 11 bases left between them. This chain's CDR3 is CASSRSRGNTGELFF. The DNA of the CDR3 is TGTGCCAGCAGCCGCAGTCGGGGGAACACCGGGGAGCTGTTTTTT. Full variable domain (outside the CDR3, taken from reference TRBV7-2 and TRBJ2-2): GAGVSQSPSNKVTEKGKDVELRCDPISGHTALYWYRQSLGQGLEFLIYFQGNSAPDKSGLPSDRFSAERTGGSVSTLTIQRTQQEDSAVYLCASSRSRGNTGELFFGEGSRLTVL.

This chain uses TRBV4-2 with TRBJ2-1, with D possibly matching TRBD1 (5 bases). The germline V and J ends were trimmed by 4 bases and 5 bases, with 12 bases remaining between them. This CDR3 comprises 14 residues. CDR1 is LGHNA, CDR2 YNFKEQ, per germline. The CDR3 sequence: CASSRQGLDNEQFF. The CDR3 region has the DNA TGTGCCAGCAGCCGGCAGGGCCTGGACAATGAGCAGTTCTTC.

The chain combines TRBV10-1 with TRBJ1-4; 7 bases match TRBD1. Trimming cost V 5 bases and J 5 bases; bases outside gene matches: 2. There are 13 residues in the CDR3. Germline CDR1 reads WNHNN; CDR2 reads SYGVQD (reference sequence). Here the CDR3 DNA reads TGCGCCAGCAGTCAGGGACAGAATGAAAAACTGTTTTTT. Translated: CASSQGQNEKLFF.

The V call is TRBV18, the J call TRBJ1-6, with 8 nucleotides matching TRBD1. This CDR3 has 15 residues. From germline, CDR1 is KGHSH and CDR2 LQKENI. The V segment lost 2 bases and the J segment 10 bases; nucleotides outside the gene matches: 7. The CDR3 region has the DNA TGTGCCAGCTCACCATTCTCTACAGGGGGATCACCCCTCCACTTT. Translating gives CASSPFSTGGSPLHF.

The sample holds a few counts of this clone. The chain links TRBV25-1 to TRBJ2-3; possibly TRBD1 for D (5 bases). CDR3 length: 15 amino acids. The V gene's germline CDR1 is MGHDK and CDR2 SYGVNS. V was shortened by 3 bases and J by 3 bases, with 13 bases between the two germline ends. The CDR3 region is CASSETEVGTDTQYF. The CDR3 nucleotides are TGTGCCAGCAGTGAGACAGAGGTCGGGACAGATACGCAGTATTTT.

This chain uses TRBV2 with TRBJ1-4; D gene ambiguous. This CDR3 spans 15 amino acids. The V end lost 3 bases, the J end lost 7 bases, and 15 bases lay between the germline ends. The germline V gene encodes CDR1 SNHLY and CDR2 FYNNEI. CDR3 region: CASSDVTRLGEKLFF. The CDR3 nucleotides read TGTGCCAGCAGTGATGTGACTCGACTGGGTGAAAAACTGTTTTTT.

The rearrangement uses TRBV5-4 and TRBJ2-2, with 9 nucleotides matching TRBD2. CDR1 is SGHNT, CDR2 YYREEE, per germline (reference sequence). Losses at the gene ends were 0 bases for V and 1 base for J; bases not matched to a gene: 10. This CDR3 spans 19 amino acids. DNA of the CDR3: TGTGCCAGCAGCTTGGATCGGCGCGGGGGGGCCCTGAACACCGGGGAGCTGTTTTTT. This gives the protein CASSLDRRGGALNTGELFF.

The V call is TRBV2, the J call TRBJ1-1, with D possibly being TRBD1 (5 bases). CDR3 length: 13 amino acids. V lost 5 bases, J lost 1 base, and 8 bases lay in between. Germline V CDR1 and CDR2: SNHLY, FYNNEI. The CDR3 region is CASSQGWNTEAFF. The CDR3 region has the DNA TGTGCCAGCAGTCAGGGCTGGAACACTGAAGCTTTCTTT.

The rearrangement uses TRBV5-1 and TRBJ2-1; 8 nucleotides align to TRBD2. The CDR3 is 14 amino acids. The J segment lost 5 bases and the V segment lost 4 bases, leaving 5 bases of the junction unmatched. The germline CDR1 and CDR2 sequences are SGHRS and YFSETQ. CDR3 in DNA: TGCGCCAGCAGCCGGGGGGGCCCGGACAATGAGCAGTTCTTC. Translation: CASSRGGPDNEQFF.